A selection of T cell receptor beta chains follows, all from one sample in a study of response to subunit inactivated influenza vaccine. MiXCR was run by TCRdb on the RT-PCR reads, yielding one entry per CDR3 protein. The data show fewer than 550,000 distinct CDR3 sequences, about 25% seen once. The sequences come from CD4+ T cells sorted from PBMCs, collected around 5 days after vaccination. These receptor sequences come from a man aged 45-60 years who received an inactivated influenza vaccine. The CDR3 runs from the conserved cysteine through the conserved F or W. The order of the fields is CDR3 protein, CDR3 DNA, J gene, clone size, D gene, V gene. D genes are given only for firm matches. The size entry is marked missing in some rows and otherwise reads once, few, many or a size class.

cdr3_aa: CASSAGYETSVEDTQYF; cdr3_nt: TGTGCCAGCAGTGCAGGCTATGAGACTAGCGTTGAAGATACGCAGTATTTT; j_call: TRBJ2-3; clone_size: NA; d_call: TRBD2; v_call: TRBV6-1
cdr3_aa: CSVDRGGTYNEQFF; cdr3_nt: TGCAGCGTTGACCGGGGAGGGACTTACAATGAGCAGTTCTTC; j_call: TRBJ2-1; clone_size: NA; d_call: TRBD2; v_call: TRBV29-1
cdr3_aa: CASSLPSGGTTDTQYF; cdr3_nt: TGCGCCAGCAGCCTACCTAGCGGGGGGACAACAGATACGCAGTATTTT; j_call: TRBJ2-3; clone_size: NA; d_call: TRBD2; v_call: TRBV5-1
cdr3_aa: CASSVALPTGELFF; cdr3_nt: TGTGCCAGCAGCGTAGCCCTTCCCACCGGGGAGCTGTTTTTT; j_call: TRBJ2-2; clone_size: few; d_call: NA; v_call: TRBV9
cdr3_aa: CASSEIIGTEHYEQYF; cdr3_nt: TGTGCCAGCAGTGAAATTATCGGGACCGAGCACTACGAGCAGTACTTC; j_call: TRBJ2-7; clone_size: NA; d_call: NA; v_call: TRBV2
cdr3_aa: CASSVRNEKLSF; cdr3_nt: TGTGCCAGCAGCGTCCGGAATGAAAAACTGTCTTTT; j_call: TRBJ1-4; clone_size: NA; d_call: NA; v_call: TRBV9
cdr3_aa: CATSYLRVRLAGGPRYNEQFF; cdr3_nt: TGTGCGACCAGTTATTTAAGGGTTCGTCTGGCGGGGGGGCCGAGGTACAATGAGCAGTTCTTC; j_call: TRBJ2-1; clone_size: NA; d_call: TRBD2; v_call: TRBV6-9
cdr3_aa: CASSLGGGRAIRRGVYNEQFF; cdr3_nt: TGCGCCAGCAGCTTGGGGGGCGGGAGGGCCATAAGGAGAGGGGTCTACAATGAGCAGTTCTTC; j_call: TRBJ2-1; clone_size: few; d_call: TRBD2; v_call: TRBV5-1
cdr3_aa: CASGPTGYNSPLHF; cdr3_nt: TGTGCCAGCGGCCCAACAGGGTATAATTCACCCCTCCACTTT; j_call: TRBJ1-6; clone_size: NA; d_call: NA; v_call: TRBV12-3/TRBV12-4
cdr3_aa: CSASGGEETQYF; cdr3_nt: TGCAGTGCTAGTGGGGGGGAAGAGACCCAGTACTTC; j_call: TRBJ2-5; clone_size: NA; d_call: TRBD2; v_call: TRBV20-1
cdr3_aa: CASRRPPLETQYF; cdr3_nt: TGTGCCAGCAGAAGACCTCCGCTGGAGACCCAGTACTTC; j_call: TRBJ2-5; clone_size: NA; d_call: NA; v_call: TRBV6-1
cdr3_aa: CASSLEGAGMQYF; cdr3_nt: TGTGCCAGCAGCTTAGAAGGTGCCGGGATGCAGTATTTT; j_call: TRBJ2-3; clone_size: few; d_call: NA; v_call: TRBV7-2
cdr3_aa: CSANPLLAGETDTQYF; cdr3_nt: TGCAGTGCTAACCCCCTACTAGCGGGGGAGACAGATACGCAGTATTTT; j_call: TRBJ2-3; clone_size: NA; d_call: TRBD2; v_call: TRBV20-1
cdr3_aa: CASSLIPLGTEAFF; cdr3_nt: TGTGCCAGCAGTTTGATCCCGTTGGGCACTGAAGCTTTCTTT; j_call: TRBJ1-1; clone_size: NA; d_call: NA; v_call: TRBV28
cdr3_aa: CATSRDRQSGTKNIQYF; cdr3_nt: TGTGCCACCAGCAGAGATCGACAGAGTGGAACCAAAAACATTCAGTACTTC; j_call: TRBJ2-4; clone_size: few; d_call: NA; v_call: TRBV15
cdr3_aa: CASGARNNSPLHF; cdr3_nt: TGTGCCAGCGGGGCAAGGAATAATTCACCCCTCCACTTT; j_call: TRBJ1-6; clone_size: few; d_call: NA; v_call: TRBV12-3/TRBV12-4
cdr3_aa: CASSQSQGWGEQFF; cdr3_nt: TGTGCCAGCAGCCAAAGTCAGGGTTGGGGTGAGCAGTTCTTC; j_call: TRBJ2-1; clone_size: NA; d_call: NA; v_call: TRBV3-1
cdr3_aa: CASTQLGTFETQYF; cdr3_nt: TGTGCCAGCACCCAACTCGGGACGTTTGAGACCCAGTACTTC; j_call: TRBJ2-5; clone_size: few; d_call: NA; v_call: TRBV6-2/TRBV6-3
cdr3_aa: CSAIKAAGSYEQYF; cdr3_nt: TGCAGTGCTATAAAAGCGGCAGGCTCCTACGAGCAGTACTTC; j_call: TRBJ2-7; clone_size: few; d_call: NA; v_call: TRBV20-1
cdr3_aa: CSAQPEANVLTF; cdr3_nt: TGCAGTGCGCAGCCTGAGGCCAACGTCCTGACTTTC; j_call: TRBJ2-6; clone_size: NA; d_call: NA; v_call: TRBV20-1
cdr3_aa: CASNESNQPQHF; cdr3_nt: TGTGCCAGCAATGAAAGCAATCAGCCCCAGCATTTT; j_call: TRBJ1-5; clone_size: NA; d_call: NA; v_call: TRBV28
cdr3_aa: CAIGFETQYF; cdr3_nt: TGTGCCATTGGGTTTGAGACCCAGTACTTC; j_call: TRBJ2-5; clone_size: NA; d_call: NA; v_call: TRBV10-3
cdr3_aa: CSVGEGNGHEQYF; cdr3_nt: TGCAGCGTTGGGGAAGGGAACGGCCACGAGCAGTACTTC; j_call: TRBJ2-7; clone_size: few; d_call: NA; v_call: TRBV29-1
cdr3_aa: CSQGRGPSGYTF; cdr3_nt: TGCAGTCAAGGAAGGGGCCCATCGGGCTACACCTTC; j_call: TRBJ1-2; clone_size: few; d_call: NA; v_call: TRBV20-1
cdr3_aa: CSARVHWGDTQYF; cdr3_nt: TGCAGTGCTAGAGTCCATTGGGGGGATACGCAGTATTTT; j_call: TRBJ2-3; clone_size: few; d_call: NA; v_call: TRBV20-1
cdr3_aa: CASSFADEGAFF; cdr3_nt: TGTGCCAGCAGTTTTGCGGACGAAGGGGCTTTCTTT; j_call: TRBJ1-1; clone_size: few; d_call: NA; v_call: TRBV12-3/TRBV12-4
cdr3_aa: CASSPTGRSVAFF; cdr3_nt: TGTGCCAGCAGTCCCACAGGGAGGTCTGTAGCTTTCTTT; j_call: TRBJ1-1; clone_size: few; d_call: NA; v_call: TRBV12-3/TRBV12-4
cdr3_aa: CASLDPGAKNIQYF; cdr3_nt: TGTGCCAGCTTGGATCCAGGGGCCAAAAACATTCAGTACTTC; j_call: TRBJ2-4; clone_size: few; d_call: NA; v_call: TRBV12-3/TRBV12-4
cdr3_aa: CAISAGGVYEQYF; cdr3_nt: TGTGCCATCAGTGCGGGGGGGGTATACGAGCAGTACTTC; j_call: TRBJ2-7; clone_size: NA; d_call: TRBD2; v_call: TRBV10-3
cdr3_aa: CASSSPQANTEAFF; cdr3_nt: TGTGCCAGCAGCTCCCCGCAGGCTAACACTGAAGCTTTCTTT; j_call: TRBJ1-1; clone_size: NA; d_call: NA; v_call: TRBV5-6
cdr3_aa: CSARLFGGMNTEAFF; cdr3_nt: TGCAGTGCTAGACTCTTCGGGGGAATGAACACTGAAGCTTTCTTT; j_call: TRBJ1-1; clone_size: NA; d_call: NA; v_call: TRBV20-1
cdr3_aa: CASLSGGTGELFF; cdr3_nt: TGTGCCAGCCTCTCCGGGGGGACCGGGGAGCTGTTTTTT; j_call: TRBJ2-2; clone_size: many; d_call: TRBD2; v_call: TRBV5-6
cdr3_aa: CSAGYNEQFF; cdr3_nt: TGCAGCGCCGGGTACAATGAGCAGTTCTTC; j_call: TRBJ2-1; clone_size: many; d_call: NA; v_call: TRBV29-1
cdr3_aa: CASSLGGQLNEKLFF; cdr3_nt: TGCGCCAGCAGCCTGGGAGGGCAGCTTAATGAAAAACTGTTTTTT; j_call: TRBJ1-4; clone_size: many; d_call: NA; v_call: TRBV5-1
cdr3_aa: CASTRTSNEQFF; cdr3_nt: TGTGCCAGCACTAGGACCAGCAATGAGCAGTTCTTC; j_call: TRBJ2-1; clone_size: NA; d_call: NA; v_call: TRBV25-1
cdr3_aa: CASSSFQTDEQYF; cdr3_nt: TGTGCCAGCAGCTCCTTTCAGACGGACGAGCAGTACTTC; j_call: TRBJ2-7; clone_size: NA; d_call: NA; v_call: TRBV7-8
cdr3_aa: CSARTSGRYEQYF; cdr3_nt: TGCAGTGCTAGGACTAGCGGGAGGTACGAGCAGTACTTC; j_call: TRBJ2-7; clone_size: few; d_call: TRBD2; v_call: TRBV20-1
cdr3_aa: CASSAQGPGQGRTGANVLTF; cdr3_nt: TGTGCCAGCAGCGCCCAGGGGCCGGGACAGGGAAGAACCGGGGCCAACGTCCTGACTTTC; j_call: TRBJ2-6; clone_size: NA; d_call: TRBD1; v_call: TRBV9
cdr3_aa: CASSLSSGGEQFF; cdr3_nt: TGTGCCAGCAGCTTAAGCAGCGGGGGTGAGCAGTTCTTC; j_call: TRBJ2-1; clone_size: NA; d_call: TRBD2; v_call: TRBV7-3
cdr3_aa: CASSGTSGGISYEQYF; cdr3_nt: TGTGCCAGCAGCGGGACTAGCGGGGGGATCTCCTACGAGCAGTACTTC; j_call: TRBJ2-7; clone_size: many; d_call: TRBD2; v_call: TRBV2
cdr3_aa: CASSQVASPPLHF; cdr3_nt: TGCGCCAGCAGCCAAGTCGCGAGTCCACCCCTCCACTTT; j_call: TRBJ1-6; clone_size: NA; d_call: NA; v_call: TRBV4-1
cdr3_aa: CAIEGHPNTGELFF; cdr3_nt: TGTGCCATCGAAGGGCACCCGAACACCGGGGAGCTGTTTTTT; j_call: TRBJ2-2; clone_size: NA; d_call: NA; v_call: TRBV10-3
cdr3_aa: CASSSGGLAGHTGELFF; cdr3_nt: TGTGCCAGCAGTTCCGGGGGACTAGCGGGTCACACCGGGGAGCTGTTTTTT; j_call: TRBJ2-2; clone_size: many; d_call: TRBD2; v_call: TRBV6-5
cdr3_aa: CASSRDRDNTGELFF; cdr3_nt: TGTGCCAGCAGCCGGGACAGAGATAACACCGGGGAGCTGTTTTTT; j_call: TRBJ2-2; clone_size: NA; d_call: TRBD1; v_call: TRBV7-2
cdr3_aa: CASSQVSSGGAHSTDTQYF; cdr3_nt: TGTGCCAGCAGCCAAGTGTCTAGCGGGGGGGCCCATAGCACAGATACGCAGTATTTT; j_call: TRBJ2-3; clone_size: NA; d_call: TRBD2; v_call: TRBV4-2
cdr3_aa: CASSSRFNEKLFF; cdr3_nt: TGTGCCAGCAGCTCCCGGTTTAATGAAAAACTGTTTTTT; j_call: TRBJ1-4; clone_size: NA; d_call: NA; v_call: TRBV7-6
cdr3_aa: CSAPAPKGVNEQYF; cdr3_nt: TGCAGTGCTCCAGCTCCGAAAGGGGTCAACGAGCAGTACTTC; j_call: TRBJ2-7; clone_size: few; d_call: NA; v_call: TRBV20-1
cdr3_aa: CASKPPTGGPYEQYF; cdr3_nt: TGTGCCAGCAAACCCCCGACGGGAGGGCCCTACGAGCAGTACTTC; j_call: TRBJ2-7; clone_size: many; d_call: TRBD2; v_call: TRBV6-1
cdr3_aa: CASSLDGGLAGWGETQYF; cdr3_nt: TGTGCCAGCAGCTTAGACGGGGGACTAGCCGGTTGGGGTGAGACCCAGTACTTC; j_call: TRBJ2-5; clone_size: few; d_call: TRBD2; v_call: TRBV11-2
cdr3_aa: CASSPGSGWGAFF; cdr3_nt: TGTGCCAGCAGCCCGGGAAGCGGATGGGGAGCTTTCTTT; j_call: TRBJ1-1; clone_size: NA; d_call: NA; v_call: TRBV7-2
cdr3_aa: CASSPGQGARETQYF; cdr3_nt: TGTGCCAGCAGCCCCGGACAGGGGGCGCGGGAGACCCAGTACTTC; j_call: TRBJ2-5; clone_size: NA; d_call: TRBD1; v_call: TRBV13
cdr3_aa: CSATQTGGRETQYF; cdr3_nt: TGCAGTGCTACCCAGACAGGGGGCAGAGAGACCCAGTACTTC; j_call: TRBJ2-5; clone_size: few; d_call: TRBD1; v_call: TRBV20-1
cdr3_aa: CSARGGGAWRTQYF; cdr3_nt: TGCAGTGCGAGAGGAGGGGGGGCTTGGCGTACGCAGTATTTT; j_call: TRBJ2-3; clone_size: few; d_call: NA; v_call: TRBV20-1